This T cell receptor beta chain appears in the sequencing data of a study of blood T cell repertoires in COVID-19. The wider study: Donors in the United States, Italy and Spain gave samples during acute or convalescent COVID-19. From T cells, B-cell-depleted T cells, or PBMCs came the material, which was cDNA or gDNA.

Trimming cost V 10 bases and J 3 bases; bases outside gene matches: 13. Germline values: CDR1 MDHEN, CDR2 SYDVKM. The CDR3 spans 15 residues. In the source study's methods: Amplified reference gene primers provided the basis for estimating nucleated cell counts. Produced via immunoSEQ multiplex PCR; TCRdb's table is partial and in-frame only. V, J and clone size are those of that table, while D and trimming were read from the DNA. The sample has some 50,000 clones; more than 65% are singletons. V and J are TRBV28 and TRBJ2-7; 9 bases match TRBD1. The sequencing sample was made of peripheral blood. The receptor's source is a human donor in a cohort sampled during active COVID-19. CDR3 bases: TGTGCCACCTCCTCCGCCGGGACAGGGATCTACGAGCAGTACTTC. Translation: CATSSAGTGIYEQYF.